This T cell receptor beta chain derives from a study of OX40 agonist ivuxolimab in advanced cancers. The CDR3 loop spans 14 amino acids. V lost 0 bases and J lost 0, with 6 bases in between. Germline loops: CDR1 ENHRY, CDR2 SYGVKD. Autoimmune disease history or systemic immunosuppression barred patients. Clones were sequenced by immunoSEQ multiplex PCR, and TCRdb holds only the in-frame ones, with some missing. The sample has 75,000 to 100,000 clones; just over 90% are singletons. This material consisted of CD4+ or CD8+ T cells sorted from blood, taken in a trial of the OX40 agonist ivuxolimab. The sequence was obtained from an adult with an advanced solid tumor such as melanoma, head and neck, liver or kidney cancer. V usage is TRBV10-3 and J usage is TRBJ2-7; no reliable D call. In DNA form, the CDR3 reads TGTGCCATCAGTGAGTCCCAGAGCTCCTACGAGCAGTACTTC. The encoded protein is CAISESQSSYEQYF.